Each of the 21 T cell receptor beta chains below was sequenced from the same sample in a study of shared clonotypes between healthy human individuals. Sequencing was performed with immunoSEQ multiplex PCR; in TCRdb, only in-frame clones are kept and a portion is missing. The sample shows about a million clones, approximately 70% of them seen only once. What was sequenced was memory CD4+ T cells sorted from blood. The subset denotes: CD45RA-negative fraction. The receptors stem from a man younger than 30 in good health.

The V call is TRBV6-1, the J call TRBJ2-7; either TRBD1 or TRBD2 may fit D (6 bases each). The CDR3 totals 18 residues. Germline V gene data show CDR1 as MNHNS and CDR2 as SASEGT. The V end was cut by 4 bases, the J end by 0 bases, with 22 bases between. CDR3 in DNA: TGTGCCAGCAGTGCCCAATACGGGGGCCACAAACTCTCCTACGAGCAGTACTTC. Translation gives CASSAQYGGHKLSYEQYF.

The chain couples TRBV28 to TRBJ1-6; TRBD1 matches at 8 bases. V trimming: 4 bases; J trimming: 6 bases; junction bases outside the gene matches: 8. The germline V gene encodes CDR1 MDHEN and CDR2 SYDVKM. This CDR3 comprises 16 residues. The CDR3 DNA follows: TGTGCCAGCAGTTCACTACAGGGGGTGTTTAATTCACCCCTCCACTTT. It encodes CASSSLQGVFNSPLHF.

As regards this clone: Additional DNA sequences in this sample encode the identical CDR3. The rearrangement joins TRBV29-1 to TRBJ2-3; 7 positions agree with TRBD1. Germline-derived CDR1 and CDR2 are SQVTM and ANQGSEA. The CDR3 runs to 14 residues. J lost 3 bases, V lost 4 bases, and 7 bases had no gene match. CDR3 in amino acids: CSVAPGQSTDTQYF. The CDR3 region has the DNA TGCAGCGTTGCTCCGGGACAGTCGACAGATACGCAGTATTTT.

The chain links TRBV11-2 to TRBJ2-3, with 14 bases lining up with TRBD2. There are 14 residues in the CDR3. Per the germline V gene, CDR1 is SGHAT and CDR2 is FQNNGV. V dropped 5 bases and J dropped 11; count of bases not matched to a gene: 6. CDR3 bases: TGTGCCAGCAGCACTGGGACTAGCGGGGGAGGGCAGTATTTT. Translation: CASSTGTSGGGQYF.

The CDR3 spells CASSPSRTSGYRETQYF. The CDR3 region has the DNA TGTGCCAGCTCACCATCGCGGACTAGCGGTTATAGAGAGACCCAGTACTTC. The chain combines TRBV18 with TRBJ2-5, with TRBD2 identical over 10 bases. CDR1 is KGHSH and CDR2 is LQKENI in the germline V gene. The CDR3 loop spans 17 amino acids. The J segment lost 4 bases and the V segment lost 2 bases, leaving 10 bases of the junction unmatched. Looking up the rest from reference TRBV18 and TRBJ2-5 gives the full variable domain: NAGVMQNPRHLVRRRGQEARLRCSPMKGHSHVYWYRQLPEEGLKFMVYLQKENIIDESGMPKERFSAEFPKEGPSILRIQQVVRGDSAAYFCASSPSRTSGYRETQYFGPGTRLLVL.

V and J are TRBV7-8 and TRBJ1-1, with D perhaps TRBD1 (5 bases). The CDR3 consists of 13 residues. CDR1 and CDR2 (germline): SGHVS, FQNEAQ. The ends were cut back, 1 base at V and 7 bases at J, with 10 bases in the middle. CDR3 coding DNA: TGTGCCAGCAGCTTAGGGGTGGGGGTTGAAGCTTTCTTT. This encodes CASSLGVGVEAFF. The complete variable domain, with remaining parts taken from reference TRBV7-8 and TRBJ1-1, reads GAGVSQSPRYKVAKRGQDVALRCDPISGHVSLFWYQQALGQGPEFLTYFQNEAQLDKSGLPSDRFFAERPEGSVSTLKIQRTQQEDSAVYLCASSLGVGVEAFFGQGTRLTVV.

This clone was recorded many times. The rearrangement uses TRBV5-4 and TRBJ2-7, with 8 bases that match TRBD1. The V gene end was trimmed by 4 bases and the J gene end by 0 bases; junction bases not matched to a gene: 3. The CDR3 is 14 amino acids. CDR1 is SGHNT, CDR2 YYREEE, per germline (reference sequence). The CDR3 is CASSRDRSSYEQYF. Written as DNA, the CDR3 is TGTGCCAGCAGCAGGGACAGGTCCTCCTACGAGCAGTACTTC.

The chain is built from TRBV5-1 and TRBJ1-2; tentative D call: TRBD1 (5 bases). Germline CDR1 and CDR2: SGHRS and YFSETQ. The CDR3 length is 15 residues. V was clipped by 0 bases and J by 8 bases, with 17 bases between them. The CDR3 region has the DNA TGCGCCAGCAGCTTGGCCGCAGTTGCCAGGGAGGGCTACACCTTC. Protein: CASSLAAVAREGYTF.

Worth noting for this clone: A much larger clone sits a single nucleotide away, making a read error possible. This sample also contains other DNA sequences that code for the same CDR3. The V and J genes are TRBV30 and TRBJ2-3; no reliable D call. Germline-derived CDR1 and CDR2 are GTSNPN and SVGIG (reference sequence). Trimming removed 4 bases at V and 0 bases at J, with 5 bases between. The CDR3 totals 12 residues. The CDR3 here is CAWTFSTDTQYF. The DNA of the CDR3 is TGTGCCTGGACGTTCAGCACAGATACGCAGTATTTT.

This clone was recorded only once. The chain has TRBV19 and TRBJ2-6; 10 bases map to TRBD1. CDR1 is LNHDA, CDR2 SQIVND, per germline (reference sequence). J gave up 4 bases and V 6 bases, and 6 bases lay outside the gene matches. The CDR3 is 16 residues long. CDR3 DNA sequence: TGTGCCAGTAGGACAGGGGGCGCGTTGGGGGCCAACGTCCTGACTTTC. Translated: CASRTGGALGANVLTF.

This CDR3 is CASSLSQGGAGNEQFF. DNA of the CDR3: TGTGCCAGCAGCTTGAGCCAAGGTGGCGCGGGCAATGAGCAGTTCTTC. The gene calls are TRBV7-9 and TRBJ2-1, with D possibly being TRBD2 (5 bases). The germline gives CDR1 SEHNR, CDR2 FQNEAQ (reference sequence). V was trimmed by 3 bases and J by 6 bases, leaving 18 bases between them. CDR3 length equals 16 residues. Full variable domain (missing parts from reference TRBV7-9 and TRBJ2-1): DTGVSQNPRHKITKRGQNVTFRCDPISEHNRLYWYRQTLGQGPEFLTYFQNEAQLEKSRLLSDRFSAERPKGSFSTLEIQRTEQGDSAMYLCASSLSQGGAGNEQFFGPGTRLTVL.

The CDR3 loop reads CASIGDRRNEKLFF. CDR3 coding DNA: TGTGCCAGCATTGGGGACCGACGTAATGAAAAACTGTTTTTT. This chain joins TRBV28 and TRBJ1-4; D is possibly TRBD1 (5 bases). Germline V gene sequence: CDR1 MDHEN, CDR2 SYDVKM. The CDR3 spans 14 residues. The V and J ends lost 7 bases and 4 bases respectively, with 13 bases between them.

The sample holds one count of this clone. V and J are TRBV10-2 and TRBJ1-6; TRBD1 agrees at 7 bases. CDR3 length: 16 amino acids. Germline CDR1 WSHSY, CDR2 SAAADI. With 3 bases clipped from V and 8 bases from J, the junction kept 10 bases outside the gene matches. Written as DNA, the CDR3 is TGCGCCAGCAGTGACACCCAGACAGGGTACGATTCACCCCTCCACTTT. It codes for CASSDTQTGYDSPLHF.

The chain links TRBV10-3 to TRBJ2-1, with 11 nucleotides matching TRBD2. Germline-derived CDR1 and CDR2 are ENHRY and SYGVKD. This CDR3 has 15 residues. Trimming took 3 bases from V and 6 from J; bases not matched to a gene: 4. This CDR3 reads CAISELAGEVNEQFF. DNA of the CDR3: TGTGCCATCAGTGAACTAGCGGGAGAGGTCAATGAGCAGTTCTTC.

The rearrangement uses TRBV15 and TRBJ2-7, with 9 nucleotides matching TRBD2. The CDR3 runs 14 residues. Per the germline V gene, CDR1 is LNHNV and CDR2 is YYDKDF (reference sequence). V shed 5 bases and J 3 bases; nucleotides not matched to a gene: 5. CDR3 residues: CATSLAGGLYEQYF. The CDR3 DNA reads as TGTGCCACCAGCTTGGCGGGAGGGCTCTACGAGCAGTACTTC.

The sample holds a few counts of this clone. The chain combines TRBV25-1 with TRBJ1-6, with unresolved D. Germline loops: CDR1 MGHDK, CDR2 SYGVNS. V was pared by 6 bases and J by 0 bases, with 6 bases between. This CDR3 spans 14 amino acids. The CDR3 DNA is TGTGCCAGCAGCGAGGTCTCCTATAATTCACCCCTCCACTTT. As protein: CASSEVSYNSPLHF.

The chain couples TRBV28 to TRBJ1-4; 7 bases align to TRBD1. Per germline, CDR1 MDHEN and CDR2 SYDVKM. The CDR3 has 14 amino acids. V dropped 6 bases and J dropped 4; count of bases not matched to a gene: 5. CDR3 DNA: TGTGCCAGCAGCAGGGGGGCCTTTAATGAAAAACTGTTTTTT. This sequence encodes CASSRGAFNEKLFF.

This clone came up a few times. The CDR3 reads CATSEQPNYGYTF. Written as DNA, the CDR3 is TGTGCCACCTCAGAGCAGCCCAACTATGGCTACACCTTC. The chain employs TRBV10-3 and TRBJ1-2; D remains ambiguous. Germline assignment: CDR1 ENHRY and CDR2 SYGVKD. V shed 10 bases and J shed 2 bases, with 14 bases lying between them. This CDR3 spans 13 amino acids.

Regarding this clone: This sample also contains other DNA sequences that code for the same CDR3. The chain uses TRBV6-1 and TRBJ1-3; D gene ambiguous. The germline V gene encodes CDR1 MNHNS and CDR2 SASEGT. The CDR3 runs 16 residues. Trimming removed 0 bases at V and 3 bases at J, with 12 bases between. CDR3 DNA: TGTGCCAGCAGTGAAGCCCGGGGTAGTAATGGAAACACCATATATTTT. Its translation is CASSEARGSNGNTIYF.

This clone was observed a handful of times. The J gene is TRBJ2-1, the V gene TRBV7-3; 11 nucleotides match TRBD1. The CDR3 runs 16 residues. Trimming cost V 5 bases and J 8 bases; bases outside gene matches: 11. Germline V CDR1 and CDR2: SGHTA, FQGTGA. Here the CDR3 DNA reads TGTGCCAGCAGCCCGCGACCGGGACAGGGGGGATATGAGCAGTTCTTC. It is translated as CASSPRPGQGGYEQFF.

The chain couples TRBV19 to TRBJ1-5; 7 nucleotides match TRBD1. This CDR3 comprises 13 residues. CDR1 and CDR2 (germline): LNHDA, SQIVND (reference sequence). V gave up 6 bases and J gave up 9 bases; unmatched junction bases: 8. The CDR3 here is CASRMGQMGPQHF. CDR3 nucleotide sequence: TGTGCCAGTAGGATGGGACAGATGGGGCCCCAGCATTTT.